A selection of T cell receptor beta chains follows, all from one sample in a study of CD8 T cells in Susac syndrome. From the immunoSEQ multiplex PCR reads, TCRdb called clonotypes with MiXCR, one entry per CDR3 protein. This table has about 130,000 distinct CDR3 sequences, 85% to 95% appearing once. The specimen sequenced was CD8+ T cells from PBMCs. The receptors were gathered from a human donor with Susac syndrome. Both conserved end residues are part of each CDR3.

cdr3_aa: CASSRRGTGEDTQYF; v_call: TRBV12-3/TRBV12-4; j_call: TRBJ2-3
cdr3_aa: CASLMREGSNEQFF; v_call: TRBV5-4; j_call: TRBJ2-1
cdr3_aa: CASSWGVGGPFEAQHF; v_call: TRBV5-6; j_call: TRBJ1-5
cdr3_aa: CSAATWDRGTGLDTGELFF; v_call: TRBV20-1; j_call: TRBJ2-2
cdr3_aa: CASSAARGTNEKLFF; v_call: TRBV5-4; j_call: TRBJ1-4
cdr3_aa: CASSVDIAGGLYNEQFF; v_call: TRBV9; j_call: TRBJ2-1
cdr3_aa: CASSFFSDEQFF; v_call: TRBV27; j_call: TRBJ2-1
cdr3_aa: CASGTGGRSEAFF; v_call: TRBV12-3/TRBV12-4; j_call: TRBJ1-1
cdr3_aa: CSVEGGQGENYGYTF; v_call: TRBV29-1; j_call: TRBJ1-2
cdr3_aa: CASSFERGTYNEQFF; v_call: TRBV12-3/TRBV12-4; j_call: TRBJ2-1
cdr3_aa: CASSQGTGMNEQFF; v_call: TRBV4-2; j_call: TRBJ2-1
cdr3_aa: CSVEAQRDGYTF; v_call: TRBV29-1; j_call: TRBJ1-2
cdr3_aa: CASIEGQPNTEAFF; v_call: TRBV19; j_call: TRBJ1-1
cdr3_aa: CASSPATSGSYEQYF; v_call: TRBV5-5; j_call: TRBJ2-7
cdr3_aa: CASSMGQDQPQHF; v_call: TRBV19; j_call: TRBJ1-5
cdr3_aa: CASSLTRDYEQYF; v_call: TRBV5-1; j_call: TRBJ2-7
cdr3_aa: CASSSTTSGRYEQYF; v_call: TRBV28; j_call: TRBJ2-7
cdr3_aa: CASSFEASSYEQYF; v_call: TRBV5-6; j_call: TRBJ2-7
cdr3_aa: CASSWRGTDTQYF; v_call: TRBV18; j_call: TRBJ2-3
cdr3_aa: CASSLVGGGQKETQYF; v_call: TRBV7-8; j_call: TRBJ2-5
cdr3_aa: CASSSGTGPGKLFF; v_call: TRBV7-6; j_call: TRBJ1-4
cdr3_aa: CASSVIETQYF; v_call: TRBV28; j_call: TRBJ2-5
cdr3_aa: CASSYSSGGLAGVDEQFF; v_call: TRBV6-5; j_call: TRBJ2-1
cdr3_aa: CASSADRVGYTF; v_call: TRBV9; j_call: TRBJ1-2
cdr3_aa: CASSLDRGYEQYF; v_call: TRBV27; j_call: TRBJ2-7
cdr3_aa: CASSYGESSYEQYF; v_call: TRBV28; j_call: TRBJ2-7
cdr3_aa: CASSPLGTDVILEQFF; v_call: TRBV4-1; j_call: TRBJ2-1
cdr3_aa: CASSWAGNQPQHF; v_call: TRBV27; j_call: TRBJ1-5
cdr3_aa: CATRGSSYNEQFF; v_call: TRBV19; j_call: TRBJ2-1
cdr3_aa: CASSPTGGAYTEAFF; v_call: TRBV27; j_call: TRBJ1-1
cdr3_aa: CASSEGLQGQETQYF; v_call: TRBV6-1; j_call: TRBJ2-5
cdr3_aa: CASSFGLGQLNTEAFF; v_call: TRBV5-1; j_call: TRBJ1-1
cdr3_aa: CASSLSLAVADEQFF; v_call: TRBV7-9; j_call: TRBJ2-1
cdr3_aa: CASSTGQGDTEAFF; v_call: TRBV5-1; j_call: TRBJ1-1
cdr3_aa: CASSYSTRGTEAFF; v_call: TRBV6-5; j_call: TRBJ1-1
cdr3_aa: CASSPSEGAFFNTQYF; v_call: TRBV4-1; j_call: TRBJ2-3
cdr3_aa: CAWSTAKVWEQYF; v_call: TRBV30; j_call: TRBJ2-7
cdr3_aa: CASQGPYSNQPQHF; v_call: TRBV25-1; j_call: TRBJ1-5
cdr3_aa: CASNTKEDSGNTIYF; v_call: TRBV12-3/TRBV12-4; j_call: TRBJ1-3
cdr3_aa: CASSQEKRYEQYF; v_call: TRBV4-1; j_call: TRBJ2-7
cdr3_aa: CASSLVGDTQYF; v_call: TRBV11-2; j_call: TRBJ2-3
cdr3_aa: CSASPRGRVRSYEQYF; v_call: TRBV20-1; j_call: TRBJ2-7
cdr3_aa: CATSDLLGNYNEQFF; v_call: TRBV24-1; j_call: TRBJ2-1
cdr3_aa: CATFPAPGTGVFGEQYF; v_call: TRBV6-1; j_call: TRBJ2-7
cdr3_aa: CASSLEPAGGGYGELFF; v_call: TRBV5-1; j_call: TRBJ2-2
cdr3_aa: CASSLWAGGASSEQYF; v_call: TRBV27; j_call: TRBJ2-7
cdr3_aa: CASSGTGTNSYEQYF; v_call: TRBV7-9; j_call: TRBJ2-7
cdr3_aa: CASSLGPDSGRNGYTF; v_call: TRBV7-8; j_call: TRBJ1-2
cdr3_aa: CSASHGRSSYNEQFF; v_call: TRBV20-1; j_call: TRBJ2-1
cdr3_aa: CASSSPLAGRVDEQFF; v_call: TRBV11-2; j_call: TRBJ2-1
cdr3_aa: CASSDRGLAGGPREQFF; v_call: TRBV9; j_call: TRBJ2-1
cdr3_aa: CSGYPTGAQGGYTF; v_call: TRBV29-1; j_call: TRBJ1-2
cdr3_aa: CAGMTGTYEQYF; v_call: TRBV2; j_call: TRBJ2-7
cdr3_aa: CSVAPGTPYNEQFF; v_call: TRBV29-1; j_call: TRBJ2-1